Listed below are T cell receptor beta chains from one sample, sequenced in a study of shared T cell receptors in the human thymus. Using immunoSEQ multiplex PCR, the repertoire was profiled, and TCRdb retains in-frame clones only, with some absent. The sample comprises about 380,000 clones, 95% of which are singletons, and 0.02% rests with the top ten. Sequencing was performed on thymocytes. The receptors shown here come from a human donor. The CDR3 runs from the conserved cysteine through the conserved F or W. Each record gives: V gene, CDR3 protein.

TRBV27 CASSSLFRAYGYTF
TRBV13 CASSSDRAGEAFF
TRBV6-1 CASSGLAGPPGELFF
TRBV14 CASSPQDRGTEDYF
TRBV5-1 CASSLAASGVLTDTQYF
TRBV19 CASSPRGGPSYEQYF
TRBV20-1 CSVRRNTEAFF
TRBV28 CASSGLGEQYF
TRBV28 CASSLIVTRLVYGYTF
TRBV28 CASQRLGVNTGELFF
TRBV25-1 CASSFGPAQAFF
TRBV6-5 CASSRGGQSNEKLFF
TRBV4-1 CASSQAVGGPYEQYF
TRBV11-1 CASSRTPAKGSEQFF
TRBV27 CASSPRLPSTGEETQYF
TRBV5-4 CASSKGQGYGYTF
TRBV6-1 CASSSLVDPYEQYF
TRBV7-2 CASSLGGECEQFF
TRBV7-9 CATGTPEHDYITYEQYF
TRBV2 CASSEPGLAVNEQFF
TRBV5-3 CARSLVKAGGPEPTDTQYF
TRBV19 CASRPGQWNQPQHF
TRBV6-1 CASSEAFPQETQYF
TRBV19 CASKGDRDTQYF
TRBV27 CASSPSPPGGRPYEQYF
TRBV2 CASRRWDRGHMNTEAFF
TRBV28 CASFALARQGRNYGYTF
TRBV7-3 CARKTASSLVTSVYEQYF